What follows is one TCR beta chain and its context. Its specificity is unknown. Germline loops: CDR1 KGHSH, CDR2 LQKENI. V lost 0 bases, J lost 5 bases, and 3 bases stayed unmatched. This CDR3 spans 14 amino acids. The data were obtained in a study of T cell repertoires in cytomegalovirus infection. Study summary: An indication of both CMV infection and matching HLA type came from public TCR beta signatures.

TCRdb re-called the reads with MiXCR, one entry per CDR3 protein. The table has under 150,000 distinct CDR3 sequences, 8.8% seen once. Study-wide results and limits: Clonotypes of TCR beta that were HLA-C-restricted and CMV-specific dominated the ex vivo response. Of the TCR beta families, the public ones yielded a cumulative frequency that identified carriers of CMV plus the relevant HLA.

This receptor was taken from a human donor in good health (CMV status not recorded). Some clones in this sample may be carry-over from other donors' samples. Material for sequencing was PBMCs. The chain joins TRBV18 to TRBJ2-5; TRBD1 agrees at 7 bases. CDR3 DNA sequence: TGTGCCAGCTCACCACCGGGACAGCGGGAGACCCAGTACTTC. Encoded protein: CASSPPGQRETQYF.